This T cell receptor beta chain was sequenced during a study of blood T cells in healthy people across ages. Sample-barcoded 5' priming and a J-beta primer mix drove a second PCR of about 6 to 12 cycles. One entry per CDR3 protein results from TCRdb running MiXCR on the 5' RACE reads. Of over 1.5 million distinct CDR3 sequences listed, less than 50% are singletons. Trimming cost V 3 bases and J 4 bases, with 10 bases left between them. Germline V gene lookup returns CDR1 LGHNA and CDR2 YSLEER. The CDR3 consists of 14 residues. The sample taken for sequencing was blood. The TCR was taken from a woman between 40 and 55 years old in good health. This chain links TRBV4-3 with TRBJ2-1, with D possibly called TRBD1 or TRBD2 (5 bases each). The CDR3 nucleotides are TGCGCCAGCAGCCAGGGGAGACAGTACAATGAGCAGTTCTTC. It encodes CASSQGRQYNEQFF.